The rows below give T cell receptor beta chains drawn from one sample of a study of blood T cell repertoires in COVID-19. The method was immunoSEQ multiplex PCR; TCRdb's version includes in-frame clones alone and lacks a portion of them. The profile shows about 260,000 clones, around 80% of them singletons. The sequenced sample was PBMCs or T cells enriched from blood (not recorded which). Receptors were obtained from a man in his thirties or forties with acute COVID-19. Both conserved end residues are trimmed from each CDR3.

V gene: TRBV4-2
J gene: TRBJ2-2
CDR3 protein: ASSQETGTSVFTGELF

V gene: TRBV15
J gene: TRBJ1-5
CDR3 protein: ATSREQGSRPQH

V gene: TRBV7-3
J gene: TRBJ1-4
CDR3 protein: ASSSQTGTSEKLF

V gene: TRBV20-1
J gene: TRBJ2-1
CDR3 protein: SASPPRGGHNEQF

V gene: TRBV27
J gene: TRBJ2-6
CDR3 protein: ASNPLPDSGANVLT

V gene: TRBV6-1
J gene: TRBJ1-2
CDR3 protein: ASSETTGWGRGYT

V gene: TRBV5-1
J gene: TRBJ2-5
CDR3 protein: ASHRSGGEETQY

V gene: TRBV18
J gene: TRBJ2-3
CDR3 protein: ASSRQRPQGPDTQY

V gene: TRBV11-3
J gene: TRBJ1-1
CDR3 protein: ASSAYPRVEAF

V gene: TRBV19
J gene: TRBJ1-1
CDR3 protein: ASSIAPPGGTEAF

V gene: TRBV5-6
J gene: TRBJ1-6
CDR3 protein: ASSLATGGRNSPLH

V gene: TRBV19
J gene: TRBJ2-1
CDR3 protein: ASSFSSGNSYNEQF

V gene: TRBV18
J gene: TRBJ2-5
CDR3 protein: ASSRVNSGKETQY

V gene: TRBV11-3
J gene: TRBJ2-2
CDR3 protein: ASSLVGGALVRELF

V gene: TRBV5-5
J gene: TRBJ2-3
CDR3 protein: ASSLESAGSYTQY

V gene: TRBV2
J gene: TRBJ2-1
CDR3 protein: ATGTGSYNEQF

V gene: TRBV5-8
J gene: TRBJ1-5
CDR3 protein: ASSRGRGARLWQPQH

V gene: TRBV28
J gene: TRBJ2-1
CDR3 protein: AITTLSYNEQF

V gene: TRBV29-1
J gene: TRBJ2-1
CDR3 protein: SADRGQGEQF

V gene: TRBV27
J gene: TRBJ1-5
CDR3 protein: ASSFTGDRAGQPQH

V gene: TRBV7-8
J gene: TRBJ1-1
CDR3 protein: ASSLTGVTEAF

V gene: TRBV6-5
J gene: TRBJ2-5
CDR3 protein: ASSYIGGGQETQY

V gene: TRBV29-1
J gene: TRBJ2-5
CDR3 protein: SVDGGQFQETQY

V gene: TRBV25-1
J gene: TRBJ2-1
CDR3 protein: ASSDARMGGPNNEQF

V gene: TRBV19
J gene: TRBJ1-1
CDR3 protein: ASSKAIVKEMNTEAF

V gene: TRBV5-4
J gene: TRBJ2-1
CDR3 protein: ASRAGTSNEQF

V gene: TRBV5-1
J gene: TRBJ2-3
CDR3 protein: ASSPPGVNTDTQY

V gene: TRBV10-3
J gene: TRBJ2-2
CDR3 protein: AISDLTSGVNTGELF

V gene: TRBV19
J gene: TRBJ2-3
CDR3 protein: ASKPRRGNTDTQY

V gene: TRBV3-1/TRBV3-2
J gene: TRBJ2-1
CDR3 protein: ASSQDLRANEQF

V gene: TRBV19
J gene: TRBJ2-3
CDR3 protein: ASSILPTGAATDTQY

V gene: TRBV25-1
J gene: TRBJ1-1
CDR3 protein: ASRASGNTEAF

V gene: TRBV19
J gene: TRBJ2-3
CDR3 protein: ASSIYRLAAGFADTQY

V gene: TRBV24-1
J gene: TRBJ2-3
CDR3 protein: ATNTAGGTDTQY

V gene: TRBV15
J gene: TRBJ1-6
CDR3 protein: ATSRWTEHSPLH

V gene: TRBV24-1
J gene: TRBJ1-2
CDR3 protein: ATSDPRGGYGYT

V gene: TRBV7-6
J gene: TRBJ2-2
CDR3 protein: ASSLPNLNTGELF

V gene: TRBV6-5
J gene: TRBJ1-2
CDR3 protein: ASNLDRNGYT

V gene: TRBV24-1
J gene: TRBJ2-2
CDR3 protein: ATSDLHNTGELF

V gene: TRBV10-3
J gene: TRBJ2-1
CDR3 protein: ATDRGTQLYNEQF

V gene: TRBV4-2
J gene: TRBJ2-1
CDR3 protein: ASSQGLPGGIDNEQF

V gene: TRBV9
J gene: TRBJ2-1
CDR3 protein: ASSVRLAGYNEQF

V gene: TRBV12-5
J gene: TRBJ2-1
CDR3 protein: ASAGPSYNEQF

V gene: TRBV5-6
J gene: TRBJ1-5
CDR3 protein: ASSLGTGYNQPQH

V gene: TRBV7-2
J gene: TRBJ1-2
CDR3 protein: ASSLERRGNYGYT

V gene: TRBV11-2
J gene: TRBJ1-2
CDR3 protein: ASSLSARRGLNYGYT

V gene: TRBV9
J gene: TRBJ1-1
CDR3 protein: ASSAKPGTLI

V gene: TRBV3-1/TRBV3-2
J gene: TRBJ1-3
CDR3 protein: ASSPTLSGAPGNTIY

V gene: TRBV27
J gene: TRBJ1-4
CDR3 protein: ASSLLSGGEKLF

V gene: TRBV7-7
J gene: TRBJ2-5
CDR3 protein: ASSRGLAEETQY

V gene: TRBV6-5
J gene: TRBJ1-6
CDR3 protein: ASSYSSNSPLH

V gene: TRBV28
J gene: TRBJ1-2
CDR3 protein: ASRQQTGGYGYT

V gene: TRBV11-2
J gene: TRBJ2-1
CDR3 protein: ASSTPGQGGNEQF

V gene: TRBV28
J gene: TRBJ2-1
CDR3 protein: ASHPIEQF

V gene: TRBV2
J gene: TRBJ2-3
CDR3 protein: ASVGQSTDTQY